A selection of T cell receptor beta chains follows, all from one sample in a study of cytomegalovirus exposure and HLA in healthy donors. Clones were sequenced by immunoSEQ multiplex PCR, and TCRdb holds only the in-frame ones, with some missing. The data contain approximately 73,000 clones, roughly 95% of them seen just once; the ten biggest clones take up less than 4%. The source material was PBMCs. The receptor set was obtained from a man younger than 35 in good health and CMV-seronegative. CDR3s include the opening cysteine and the closing phenylalanine or tryptophan. Fields, in order: V gene, D gene, J gene, clone size, CDR3 DNA, CDR3 protein. D genes are given only for firm matches. Clone size is not always given. Where it is, it says once, few, many or a class for expanded clones.

TRBV2	-	TRBJ1-6	once	TGTGCCAGCAGTTTAAATTCGGGAAATTCACCCCTCCACTTT	CASSLNSGNSPLHF
TRBV18	-	TRBJ1-6	once	TGTGCCAGCTCACCTGCAAGGAGCTCCTATAATTCACCCCTCCACTTT	CASSPARSSYNSPLHF
TRBV13	-	TRBJ2-3	once	TGTGCCAGCAGCTTAGCCTACACAGATACGCAGTATTTT	CASSLAYTDTQYF
TRBV27	TRBD2	TRBJ2-7	-	TGTGCCAGCAGCCTCGGGAGGGGGACCTACGAGCAGTACTTC	CASSLGRGTYEQYF
TRBV18	-	TRBJ1-1	-	TGTGCCAGCTCCCCCCGGGGGAACACTGAAGCTTTCTTT	CASSPRGNTEAFF
TRBV14	TRBD1	TRBJ2-3	-	TGTGCCAGCAGCCGGACAGGGGACACAGATACGCAGTATTTT	CASSRTGDTDTQYF
TRBV15	TRBD1	TRBJ2-7	-	TGTGCCACCAGAGCGGACAGGACCTCCTACGAGCAGTACTTC	CATRADRTSYEQYF
TRBV19	-	TRBJ2-2	-	TGTGCCAGTAGAGTGGTAGGTTCGAGGAGCGGGGAGCTGTTTTTT	CASRVVGSRSGELFF
TRBV9	TRBD1	TRBJ2-5	few	TGTGCCAGCAGCGTAAACAGGGGCGCCCAGTACTTC	CASSVNRGAQYF
TRBV27	TRBD2	TRBJ2-1	-	TGTGCCAGCAGTTTGGGCCCCCCGGGGGGTGAGCAGTTCTTC	CASSLGPPGGEQFF
TRBV6-1	-	TRBJ1-5	-	TGTGCCAGCACCGGGGGATGGAATCAGCCCCAGCATTTT	CASTGGWNQPQHF
TRBV28	-	TRBJ1-1	-	TGTGCCAGCAGACACCAGGTGGGCAGTTCAGCTTTCTTT	CASRHQVGSSAFF
TRBV7-9	-	TRBJ1-4	-	TGTGCCAGCAGCAATGACAGGACTCAAAATGAAAAACTGTTTTTT	CASSNDRTQNEKLFF
TRBV16	TRBD1	TRBJ1-1	-	TGTGCCAGCAGCACACAGGGGGCCACTGAAGCTTTCTTT	CASSTQGATEAFF
TRBV6-5	-	TRBJ1-1	once	TGTGCCAGCAGTTACTCAGCCGGCACTGAAGCTTTCTTT	CASSYSAGTEAFF
TRBV29-1	-	TRBJ1-2	-	TGCAGCGTTGATCGGCAGGATGACTATGGCTACACCTTC	CSVDRQDDYGYTF
TRBV27	-	TRBJ2-2	-	TGTGCCAGCAGTTTGACTCAGAACACCGGGGAGCTGTTTTTT	CASSLTQNTGELFF
TRBV6-1	-	TRBJ1-5	-	TGTGCCAGCAGCGCTCAGGGAAGCAATCAGCCCCAGCATTTT	CASSAQGSNQPQHF
TRBV7-9	TRBD1	TRBJ2-7	-	TGTGCCAGCAGCTTAGACAGGGGACGTATATCCTACGAGCAGTACTTC	CASSLDRGRISYEQYF
TRBV29-1	-	TRBJ1-2	-	TGCAGCGTTGAACAGGGGTCGTATGGCTACACCTTC	CSVEQGSYGYTF
TRBV6-1	-	TRBJ1-4	-	TGTGCCAGCAGTGGGGGCGCGGGACCCGCAACTAATGAAAAACTGTTTTTT	CASSGGAGPATNEKLFF
TRBV5-6	-	TRBJ2-7	few	TGTGCCAGCAGCAACAGAGGCAGGGAAAGCTACGAGCAGTACTTC	CASSNRGRESYEQYF
TRBV7-6	TRBD1	TRBJ1-2	once	TGTGCCAGCAGCGATCTCCGACAGGGGGGTTTCTACACCTTC	CASSDLRQGGFYTF
TRBV2	TRBD1	TRBJ1-5	-	TGTGCCAGCAGTGGACAGGGGGCAAAATTTAGCAATCAGCCCCAGCATTTT	CASSGQGAKFSNQPQHF
TRBV29-1	-	TRBJ1-5	-	TGCAGCGTGCGGAGTTCGACAGGCCCCAATCAGCCCCAGCATTTT	CSVRSSTGPNQPQHF